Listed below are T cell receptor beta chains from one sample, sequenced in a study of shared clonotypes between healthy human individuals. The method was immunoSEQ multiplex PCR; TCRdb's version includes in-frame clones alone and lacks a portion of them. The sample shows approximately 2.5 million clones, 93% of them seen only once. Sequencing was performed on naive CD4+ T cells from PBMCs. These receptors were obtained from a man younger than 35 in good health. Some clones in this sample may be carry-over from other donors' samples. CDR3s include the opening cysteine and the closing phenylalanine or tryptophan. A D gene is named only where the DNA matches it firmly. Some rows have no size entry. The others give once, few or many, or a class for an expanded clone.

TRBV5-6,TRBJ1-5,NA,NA,CASSRLNQPQHF,TGTGCCAGCAGCCGGCTGAATCAGCCCCAGCATTTT
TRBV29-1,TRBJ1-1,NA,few,CSSREGLNTEAFF,TGCAGCTCACGGGAGGGGCTAAACACTGAAGCTTTCTTT
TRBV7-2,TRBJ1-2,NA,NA,CASSLEAGNYGYTF,TGTGCCAGCAGCTTAGAGGCGGGGAACTATGGCTACACCTTC
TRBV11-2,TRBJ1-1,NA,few,CASSLDRVDTEAFF,TGTGCCAGCAGCTTAGACAGGGTTGACACTGAAGCTTTCTTT
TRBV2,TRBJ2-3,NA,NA,CASSEAPGTDTQYF,TGTGCCAGCAGTGAGGCTCCTGGCACAGATACGCAGTATTTT
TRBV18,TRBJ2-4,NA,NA,CASSPGRVQNIQYF,TGTGCCAGCTCACCAGGGCGGGTTCAAAACATTCAGTACTTC
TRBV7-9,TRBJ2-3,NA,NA,CASSFPHTDTQYF,TGTGCCAGCAGCTTCCCCCACACAGATACGCAGTATTTT
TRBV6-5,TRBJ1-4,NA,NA,CASSAEGGGGEKLFF,TGTGCCAGCAGTGCCGAGGGGGGAGGAGGAGAAAAACTGTTTTTT
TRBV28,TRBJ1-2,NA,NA,CASTIGLTYGYTF,TGTGCCAGCACAATCGGACTCACCTATGGCTACACCTTC
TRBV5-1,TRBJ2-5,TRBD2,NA,CASSLSGSQGETQYF,TGCGCCAGCAGCCTCAGCGGGAGTCAGGGAGAGACCCAGTACTTC